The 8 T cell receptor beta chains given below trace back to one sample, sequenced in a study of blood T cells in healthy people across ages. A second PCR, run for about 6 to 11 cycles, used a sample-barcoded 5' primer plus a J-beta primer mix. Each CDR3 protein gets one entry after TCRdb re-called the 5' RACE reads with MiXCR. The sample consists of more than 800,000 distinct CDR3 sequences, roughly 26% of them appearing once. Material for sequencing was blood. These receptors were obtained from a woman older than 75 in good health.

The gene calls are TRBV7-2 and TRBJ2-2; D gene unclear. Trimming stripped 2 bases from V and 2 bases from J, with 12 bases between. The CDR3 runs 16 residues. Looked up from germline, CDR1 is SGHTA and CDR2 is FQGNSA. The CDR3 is CASSLTSDANTGELFF. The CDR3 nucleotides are TGTGCCAGCAGCTTAACCTCGGATGCAAACACCGGGGAGCTGTTTTTT.

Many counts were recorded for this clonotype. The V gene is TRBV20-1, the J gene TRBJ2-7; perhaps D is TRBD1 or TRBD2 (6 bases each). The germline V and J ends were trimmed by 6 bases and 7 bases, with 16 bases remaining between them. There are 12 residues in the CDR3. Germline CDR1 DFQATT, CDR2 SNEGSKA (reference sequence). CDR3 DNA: TGCAGTGCAGAAGGGGGGCTAGGAGAGCAGTACTTC. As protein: CSAEGGLGEQYF.

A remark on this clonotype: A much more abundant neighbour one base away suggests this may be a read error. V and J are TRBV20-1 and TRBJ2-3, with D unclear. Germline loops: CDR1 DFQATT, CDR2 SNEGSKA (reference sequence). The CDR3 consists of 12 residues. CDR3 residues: CSARFGSDAQYF. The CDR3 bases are TGCAGTGCTAGATTTGGTTCAGATGCGCAGTATTTT.

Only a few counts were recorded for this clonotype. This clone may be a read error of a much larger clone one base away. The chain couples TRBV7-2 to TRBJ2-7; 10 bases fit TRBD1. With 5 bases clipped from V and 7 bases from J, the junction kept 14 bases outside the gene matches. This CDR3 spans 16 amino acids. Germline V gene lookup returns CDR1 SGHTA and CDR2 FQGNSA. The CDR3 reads CASSPQRDRGYSEQYF. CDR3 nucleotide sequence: TGTGCCAGCAGCCCCCAGAGGGACAGGGGTTATAGTGAGCAGTACTTC. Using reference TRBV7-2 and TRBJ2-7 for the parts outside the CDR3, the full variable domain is GAGVSQSPSNKVTEKGKDVELRCDPISGHTALYWYRQSLGQGLEFLIYFQGNSAPDKSGLPSDRFSAERTGGSVSTLTIQRTQQEDSAVYLCASSPQRDRGYSEQYFGPGTRLTVT.

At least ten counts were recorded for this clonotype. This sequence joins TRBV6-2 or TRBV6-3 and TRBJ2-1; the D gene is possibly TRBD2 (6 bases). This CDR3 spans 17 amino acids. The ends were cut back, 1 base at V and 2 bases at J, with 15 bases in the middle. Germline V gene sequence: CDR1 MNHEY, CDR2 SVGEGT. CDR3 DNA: TGTGCCAGCAGTTACTTCCCCGCGGGGACCCCCTACAATGAGCAGTTCTTC. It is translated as CASSYFPAGTPYNEQFF.

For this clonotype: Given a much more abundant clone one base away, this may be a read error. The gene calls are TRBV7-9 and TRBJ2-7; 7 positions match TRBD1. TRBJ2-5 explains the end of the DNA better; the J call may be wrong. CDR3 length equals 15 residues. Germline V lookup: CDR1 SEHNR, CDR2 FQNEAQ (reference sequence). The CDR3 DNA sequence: TGTGCCAGCAGCCTACGGGGACAGACTAAAGAGACCCAGTACTTC. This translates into CASSLRGQTKETQYF.

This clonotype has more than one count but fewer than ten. The DNA of the CDR3 is TGTGCCAGCAGAAAAAGGCGGGACGCTGAAGCTTTCTTT. This encodes CASRKRRDAEAFF. The chain combines TRBV21-1 with TRBJ1-1. TRBV21-1 is a documented pseudogene. The length of the CDR3 is 13 residues.

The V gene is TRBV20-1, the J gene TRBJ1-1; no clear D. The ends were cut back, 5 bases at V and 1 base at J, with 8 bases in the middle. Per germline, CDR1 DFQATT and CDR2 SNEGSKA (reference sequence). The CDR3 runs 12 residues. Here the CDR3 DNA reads TGCAGTGCTCTCGTGTCGAACACTGAAGCTTTCTTT. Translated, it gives CSALVSNTEAFF.